This T cell receptor (beta chain) originates from a study of blood T cell repertoires in COVID-19. Study as a whole: The samples span acute and convalescent COVID-19 from the United States, Italy and Spain. Nucleic acid was either cDNA or gDNA, and it came from T cells, B-cell-depleted T cells, or PBMCs.

Produced via immunoSEQ multiplex PCR; TCRdb's table is partial and in-frame only. The sample shows hundreds of thousands of clones, roughly 84% of them seen only once. With 0 bases removed from V and 9 bases from J, the gap between germline ends came to 12 bases. CDR3 size: 15 residues. Germline loops: CDR1 ENHRY, CDR2 SYGVKD. The sample comprised PBMCs or T cells enriched from blood (not recorded which). This receptor was taken from a woman in her 30s who had recovered from COVID-19. This chain joins TRBV10-3 and TRBJ1-6; D unclear. CDR3 DNA sequence: TGTGCCATCAGTGAGTCGATAGCGATCGGTTCACCCCTCCACTTT. Its protein product is CAISESIAIGSPLHF.